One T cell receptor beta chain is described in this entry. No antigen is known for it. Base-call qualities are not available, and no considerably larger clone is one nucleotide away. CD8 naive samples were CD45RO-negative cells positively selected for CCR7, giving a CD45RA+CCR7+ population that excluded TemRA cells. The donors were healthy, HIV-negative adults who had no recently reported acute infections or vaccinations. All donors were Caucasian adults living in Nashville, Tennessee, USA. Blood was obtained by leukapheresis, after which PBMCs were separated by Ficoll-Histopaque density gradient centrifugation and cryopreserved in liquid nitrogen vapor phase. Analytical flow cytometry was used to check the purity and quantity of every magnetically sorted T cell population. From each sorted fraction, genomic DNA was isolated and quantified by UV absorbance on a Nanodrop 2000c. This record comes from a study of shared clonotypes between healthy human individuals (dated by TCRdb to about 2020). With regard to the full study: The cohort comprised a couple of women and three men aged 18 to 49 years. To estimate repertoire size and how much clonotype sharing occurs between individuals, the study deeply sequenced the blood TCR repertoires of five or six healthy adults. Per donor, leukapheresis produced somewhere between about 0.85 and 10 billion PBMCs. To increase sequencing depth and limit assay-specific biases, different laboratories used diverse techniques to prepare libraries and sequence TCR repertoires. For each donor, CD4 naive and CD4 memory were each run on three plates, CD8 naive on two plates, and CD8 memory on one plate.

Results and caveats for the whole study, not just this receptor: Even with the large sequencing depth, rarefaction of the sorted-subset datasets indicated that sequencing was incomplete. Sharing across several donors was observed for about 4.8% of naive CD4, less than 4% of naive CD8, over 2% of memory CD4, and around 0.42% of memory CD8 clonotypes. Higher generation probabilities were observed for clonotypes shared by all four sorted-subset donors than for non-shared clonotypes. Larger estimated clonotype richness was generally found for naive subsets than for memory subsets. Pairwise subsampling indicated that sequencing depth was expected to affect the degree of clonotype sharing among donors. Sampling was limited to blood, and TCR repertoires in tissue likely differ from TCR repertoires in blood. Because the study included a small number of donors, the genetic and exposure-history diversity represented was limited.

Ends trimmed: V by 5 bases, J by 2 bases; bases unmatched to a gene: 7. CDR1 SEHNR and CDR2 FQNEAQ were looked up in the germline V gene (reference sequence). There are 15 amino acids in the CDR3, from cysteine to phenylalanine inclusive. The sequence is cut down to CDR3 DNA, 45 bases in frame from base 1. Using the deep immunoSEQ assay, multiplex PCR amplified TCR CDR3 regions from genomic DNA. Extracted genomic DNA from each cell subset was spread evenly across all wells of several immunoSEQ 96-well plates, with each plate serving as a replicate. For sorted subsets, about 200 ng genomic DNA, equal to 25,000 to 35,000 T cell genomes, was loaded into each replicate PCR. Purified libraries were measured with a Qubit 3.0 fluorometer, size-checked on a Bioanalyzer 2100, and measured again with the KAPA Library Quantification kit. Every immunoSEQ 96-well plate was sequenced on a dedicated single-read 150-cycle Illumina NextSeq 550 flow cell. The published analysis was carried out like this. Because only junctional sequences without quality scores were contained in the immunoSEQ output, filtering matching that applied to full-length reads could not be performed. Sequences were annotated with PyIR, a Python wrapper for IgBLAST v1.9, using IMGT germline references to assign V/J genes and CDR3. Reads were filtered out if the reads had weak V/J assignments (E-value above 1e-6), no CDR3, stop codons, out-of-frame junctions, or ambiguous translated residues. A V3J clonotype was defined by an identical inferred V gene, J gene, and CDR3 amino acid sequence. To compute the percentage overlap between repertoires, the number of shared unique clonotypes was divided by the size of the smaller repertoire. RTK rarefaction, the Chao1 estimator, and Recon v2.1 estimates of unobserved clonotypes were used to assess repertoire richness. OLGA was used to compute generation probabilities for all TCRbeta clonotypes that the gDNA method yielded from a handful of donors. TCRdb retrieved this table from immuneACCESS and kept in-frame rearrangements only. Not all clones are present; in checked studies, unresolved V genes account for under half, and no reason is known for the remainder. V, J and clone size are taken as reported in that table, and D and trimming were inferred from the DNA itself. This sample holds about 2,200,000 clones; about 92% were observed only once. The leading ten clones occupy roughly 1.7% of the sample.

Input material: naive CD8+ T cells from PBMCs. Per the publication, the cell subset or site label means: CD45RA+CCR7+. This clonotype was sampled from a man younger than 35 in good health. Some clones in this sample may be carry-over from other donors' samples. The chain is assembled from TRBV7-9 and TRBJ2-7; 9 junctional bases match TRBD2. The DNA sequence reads TGTGCCAGCAGCCCCAGACTAGCGGCCCCCTACGAGCAGTACTTC. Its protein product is CASSPRLAAPYEQYF.